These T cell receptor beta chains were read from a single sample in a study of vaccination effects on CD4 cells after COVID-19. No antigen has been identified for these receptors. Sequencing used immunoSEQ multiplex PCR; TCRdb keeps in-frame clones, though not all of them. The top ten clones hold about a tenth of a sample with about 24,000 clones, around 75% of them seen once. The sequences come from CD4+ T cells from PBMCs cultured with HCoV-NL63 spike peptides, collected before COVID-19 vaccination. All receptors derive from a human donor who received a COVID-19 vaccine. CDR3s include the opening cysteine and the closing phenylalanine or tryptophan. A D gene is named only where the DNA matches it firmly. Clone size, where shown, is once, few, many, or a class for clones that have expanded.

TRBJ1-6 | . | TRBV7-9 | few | CASSSLGGGAGSPLHF | TGTGCCAGCAGCTCCCTCGGTGGAGGGGCAGGTTCACCCCTCCACTTT
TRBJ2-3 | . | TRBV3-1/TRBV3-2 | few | CASIEGTDTQYF | TGTGCCAGTATCGAGGGTACAGATACGCAGTATTTT
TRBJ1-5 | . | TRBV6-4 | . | CASSAAGLSNQPQHF | TGTGCCAGCAGCGCGGCGGGTTTGAGCAATCAGCCCCAGCATTTT
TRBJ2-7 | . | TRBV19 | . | CASSRRQSRGEQYF | TGTGCCAGTAGTAGACGACAATCGCGGGGCGAGCAGTACTTC
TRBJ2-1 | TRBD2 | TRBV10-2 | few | CASRKTSGRGNEQFF | TGCGCCAGCAGAAAGACTAGCGGGAGAGGCAATGAGCAGTTCTTC
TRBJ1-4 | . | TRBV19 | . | CASTPPGLNEKLFF | TGTGCCAGTACCCCCCCGGGCCTTAATGAAAAACTGTTTTTT
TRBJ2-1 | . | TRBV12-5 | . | CASGLGRQSEQFF | TGTGCTAGTGGTTTGGGGCGACAGAGTGAGCAGTTCTTC
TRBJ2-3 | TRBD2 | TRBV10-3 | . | CAISSGLAGGPDTQYF | TGTGCCATCAGTTCCGGACTAGCGGGAGGGCCGGATACGCAGTATTTT
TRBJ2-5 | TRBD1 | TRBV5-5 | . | CASSLGGTGPGETQYF | TGTGCCAGCAGCTTGGGGGGGACAGGCCCCGGGGAGACCCAGTACTTC
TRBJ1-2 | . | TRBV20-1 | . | CSASLSDYGYTF | TGCAGTGCTAGTTTGTCAGACTATGGCTACACCTTC
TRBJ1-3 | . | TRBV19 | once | CASRDARTGNTIYF | TGTGCCAGTAGGGACGCGCGGACTGGAAACACCATATATTTT
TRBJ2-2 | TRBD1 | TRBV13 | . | CASSKNRGLLRKQLFF | TGTGCCAGCAGCAAGAACAGGGGCTTATTGCGGAAGCAGCTGTTTTTT
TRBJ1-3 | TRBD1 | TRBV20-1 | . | CSASDRVAGNTIYF | TGCAGTGCTAGTGACAGGGTGGCTGGAAACACCATATATTTT
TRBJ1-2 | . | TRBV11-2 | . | CASSSDSNYGYTF | TGTGCCAGCAGCTCGGACAGCAACTATGGCTACACCTTC
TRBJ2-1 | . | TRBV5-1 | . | CASSLARGSYNEQFF | TGCGCCAGCAGCTTGGCCAGGGGATCTTACAATGAGCAGTTCTTC
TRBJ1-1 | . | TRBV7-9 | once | CASSWDGWEAFF | TGTGCCAGCAGCTGGGACGGTTGGGAAGCTTTCTTT
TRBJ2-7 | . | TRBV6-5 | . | CASSRGGGNPYEQYF | TGTGCCAGCAGTCGAGGGGGGGGGAATCCCTACGAGCAGTACTTC
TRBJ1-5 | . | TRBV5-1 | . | CASSLGQVNQPQHF | TGCGCCAGCAGCTTGGGACAGGTCAATCAGCCCCAGCATTTT
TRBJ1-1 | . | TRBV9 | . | CASSVGPGDRAFF | TGTGCCAGCAGCGTAGGTCCAGGGGATCGGGCTTTCTTT
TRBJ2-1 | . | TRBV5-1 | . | CASSLMDFSYNEQFF | TGCGCCAGCAGCTTGATGGACTTCTCCTACAATGAGCAGTTCTTC
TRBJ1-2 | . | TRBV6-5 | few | CASKRGEGNYGYTF | TGTGCCAGCAAACGAGGGGAGGGGAACTATGGCTACACCTTC
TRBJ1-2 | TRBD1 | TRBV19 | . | CASSTDRGSYGYTF | TGTGCCAGTAGTACTGACAGGGGATCCTATGGCTACACCTTC
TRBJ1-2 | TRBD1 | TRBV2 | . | CASSDRGRRGYTF | TGTGCCAGCAGCGACAGGGGGCGGCGGGGCTACACCTTC
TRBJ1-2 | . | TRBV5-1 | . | CASSGTWGYTF | TGCGCCAGCAGCGGGACGTGGGGCTACACCTTC
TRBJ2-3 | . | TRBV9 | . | CASSVGWGNTDTQYF | TGTGCCAGCAGCGTAGGTTGGGGCAACACAGATACGCAGTATTTT
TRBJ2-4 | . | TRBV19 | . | CASSTLNQGIKNIQYF | TGTGCCAGTAGTACCCTAAACCAGGGGATCAAAAACATTCAGTACTTC
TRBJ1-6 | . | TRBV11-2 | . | CASSLDATDGYNSPLHF | TGTGCCAGCAGCTTAGACGCCACGGACGGATATAATTCACCCCTCCACTTT
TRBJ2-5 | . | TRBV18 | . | CASSGGGLGETQYF | TGTGCCAGCTCAGGAGGGGGCTTAGGAGAGACCCAGTACTTC
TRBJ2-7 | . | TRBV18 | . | CASSPPMTPDGEQYF | TGTGCCAGCTCACCACCGATGACCCCCGACGGCGAGCAGTACTTC
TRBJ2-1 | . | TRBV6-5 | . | CASRLRWGSGNEQFF | TGTGCCAGCAGATTAAGGTGGGGCTCGGGCAATGAGCAGTTCTTC
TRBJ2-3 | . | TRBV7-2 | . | CASSLQGATDTQYF | TGTGCCAGCAGCTTACAAGGGGCTACAGATACGCAGTATTTT
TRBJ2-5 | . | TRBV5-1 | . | CATNPGLDKDTQYF | TGCGCCACCAACCCGGGGTTGGACAAGGATACCCAGTACTTC
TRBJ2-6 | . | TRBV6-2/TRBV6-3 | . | CASSYVGQGGHSGANVLTF | TGTGCCAGCAGTTACGTTGGCCAGGGCGGTCACTCTGGGGCCAACGTCCTGACTTTC
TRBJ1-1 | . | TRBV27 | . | CASGGTQLNTEAFF | TGTGCCAGCGGGGGGACCCAACTGAACACTGAAGCTTTCTTT
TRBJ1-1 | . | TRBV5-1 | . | CASSLDTGLTEAFF | TGCGCCAGCAGCTTAGATACAGGTCTGACTGAAGCTTTCTTT
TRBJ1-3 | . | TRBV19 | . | CATRASGNTIYF | TGTGCCACCCGGGCATCTGGAAACACCATATATTTT
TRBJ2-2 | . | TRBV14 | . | CASSPDTGELFF | TGTGCCAGCAGCCCGGACACCGGGGAGCTGTTTTTT
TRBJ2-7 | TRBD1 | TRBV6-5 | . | CATRDRGRGSYEQYF | TGTGCCACCAGGGACAGGGGCAGGGGTTCCTACGAGCAGTACTTC
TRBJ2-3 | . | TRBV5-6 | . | CASSLLTLDTQYF | TGTGCCAGCAGCTTACTAACCTTGGATACGCAGTATTTT
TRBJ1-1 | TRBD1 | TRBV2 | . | CASRGDSMNTEAFF | TGTGCCAGCAGAGGGGACAGCATGAACACTGAAGCTTTCTTT
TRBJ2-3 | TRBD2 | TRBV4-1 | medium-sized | CASSQGGLAGGLGTDTQYF | TGCGCCAGCAGCCAAGGGGGACTAGCGGGAGGGCTGGGCACAGATACGCAGTATTTT